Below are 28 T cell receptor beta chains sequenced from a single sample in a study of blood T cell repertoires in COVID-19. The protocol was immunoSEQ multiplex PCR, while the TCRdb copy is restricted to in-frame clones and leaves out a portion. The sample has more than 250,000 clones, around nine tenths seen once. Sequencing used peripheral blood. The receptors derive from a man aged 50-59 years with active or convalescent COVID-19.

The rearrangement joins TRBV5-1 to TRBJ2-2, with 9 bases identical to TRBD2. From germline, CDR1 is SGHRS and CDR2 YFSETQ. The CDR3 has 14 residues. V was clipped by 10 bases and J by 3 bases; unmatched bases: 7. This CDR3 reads CARGGGGYTGELFF. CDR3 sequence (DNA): TGCGCCCGCGGGGGGGGCGGATACACCGGGGAGCTGTTTTTT.

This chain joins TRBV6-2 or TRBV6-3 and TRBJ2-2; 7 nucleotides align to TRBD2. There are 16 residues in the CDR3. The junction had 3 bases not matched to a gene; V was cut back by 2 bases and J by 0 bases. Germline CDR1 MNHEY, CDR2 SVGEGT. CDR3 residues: CASSYGLAANTGELFF. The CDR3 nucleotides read TGTGCCAGCAGTTACGGGCTAGCGGCGAACACCGGGGAGCTGTTTTTT.

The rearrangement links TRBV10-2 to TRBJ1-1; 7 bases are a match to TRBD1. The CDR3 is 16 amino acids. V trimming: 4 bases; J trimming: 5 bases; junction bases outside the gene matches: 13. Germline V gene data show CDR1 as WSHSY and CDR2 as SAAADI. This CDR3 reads CASSGGTATRGTEAFF. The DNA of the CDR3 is TGCGCCAGCAGTGGAGGGACAGCCACGCGCGGGACTGAAGCTTTCTTT.

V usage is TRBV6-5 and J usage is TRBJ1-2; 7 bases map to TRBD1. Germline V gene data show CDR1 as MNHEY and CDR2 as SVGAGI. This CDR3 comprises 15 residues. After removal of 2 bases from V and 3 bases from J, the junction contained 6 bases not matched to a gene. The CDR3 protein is CASSYGAGGYYGYTF. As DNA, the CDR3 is TGTGCCAGCAGTTACGGTGCAGGGGGATACTATGGCTACACCTTC.

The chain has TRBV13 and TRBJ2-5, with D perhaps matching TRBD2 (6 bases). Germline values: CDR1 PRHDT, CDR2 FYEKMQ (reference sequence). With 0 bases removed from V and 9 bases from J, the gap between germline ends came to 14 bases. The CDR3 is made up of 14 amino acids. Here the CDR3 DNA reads TGTGCCAGCAGCTTAGGGGGACTCAAGAGGGCCCAGTACTTC. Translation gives CASSLGGLKRAQYF.

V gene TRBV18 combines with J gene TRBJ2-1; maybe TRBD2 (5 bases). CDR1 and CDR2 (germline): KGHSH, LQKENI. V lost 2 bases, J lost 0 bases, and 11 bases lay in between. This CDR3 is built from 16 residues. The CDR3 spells CASSPKRRPSYNEQFF. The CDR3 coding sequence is TGTGCCAGCTCACCAAAACGGAGGCCCTCCTACAATGAGCAGTTCTTC.

The CDR3 loop reads CASSQRTGTSYGYTF. In DNA form, the CDR3 reads TGTGCCAGCAGTCAACGGACAGGGACGAGCTATGGCTACACCTTC. The gene calls are TRBV2 and TRBJ1-2; 8 bases agree with TRBD1. The V and J ends lost 5 bases and 4 bases, in that order; junction bases with no gene match: 9. CDR3 length: 15 amino acids. Germline assignment: CDR1 SNHLY and CDR2 FYNNEI. The variable domain in full, completed from reference TRBV2 and TRBJ1-2, reads EPEVTQTPSHQVTQMGQEVILRCVPISNHLYFYWYRQILGQKVEFLVSFYNNEISEKSEIFDDQFSVERPDGSNFTLKIRSTKLEDSAMYFCASSQRTGTSYGYTFGSGTRLTVV.

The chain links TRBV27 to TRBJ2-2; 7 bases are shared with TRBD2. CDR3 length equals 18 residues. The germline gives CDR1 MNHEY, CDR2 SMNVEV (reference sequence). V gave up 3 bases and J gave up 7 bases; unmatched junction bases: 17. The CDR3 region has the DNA TGTGCCAGCAGTTTCCCCTGGGGAGGGCTTTTATGGGGCGGGGAGCTGTTTTTT. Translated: CASSFPWGGLLWGGELFF.

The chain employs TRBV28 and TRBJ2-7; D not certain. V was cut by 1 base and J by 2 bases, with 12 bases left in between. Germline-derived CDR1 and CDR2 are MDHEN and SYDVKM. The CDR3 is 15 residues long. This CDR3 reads CASSLYGAPTYEQYF. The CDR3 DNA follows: TGTGCCAGCAGTTTATACGGAGCTCCCACCTACGAGCAGTACTTC. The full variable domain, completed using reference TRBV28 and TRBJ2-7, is DVKVTQSSRYLVKRTGEKVFLECVQDMDHENMFWYRQDPGLGLRLIYFSYDVKMKEKGDIPEGYSVSREKKERFSLILESASTNQTSMYLCASSLYGAPTYEQYFGPGTRLTVT.

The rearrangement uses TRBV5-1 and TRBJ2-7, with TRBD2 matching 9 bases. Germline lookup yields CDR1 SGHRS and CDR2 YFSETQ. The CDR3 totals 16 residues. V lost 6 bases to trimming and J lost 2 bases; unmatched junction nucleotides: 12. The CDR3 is CASTQGISGSPYEQYF. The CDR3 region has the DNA TGCGCCAGCACCCAAGGTATTAGCGGGAGCCCCTACGAGCAGTACTTC.

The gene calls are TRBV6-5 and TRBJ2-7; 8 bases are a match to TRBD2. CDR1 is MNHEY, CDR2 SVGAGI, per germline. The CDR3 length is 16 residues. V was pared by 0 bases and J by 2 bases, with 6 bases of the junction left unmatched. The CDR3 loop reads CASSYSRVAGTYEQYF. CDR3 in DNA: TGTGCCAGCAGTTACTCCCGAGTAGCGGGAACCTACGAGCAGTACTTC.

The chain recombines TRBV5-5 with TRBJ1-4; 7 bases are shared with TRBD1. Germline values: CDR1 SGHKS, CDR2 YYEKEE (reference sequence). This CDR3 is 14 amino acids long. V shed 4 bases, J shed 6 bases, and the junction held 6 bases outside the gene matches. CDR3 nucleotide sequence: TGTGCCAGCAGCCGATTCAGGGGGGATGAAAAACTGTTTTTT. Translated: CASSRFRGDEKLFF.

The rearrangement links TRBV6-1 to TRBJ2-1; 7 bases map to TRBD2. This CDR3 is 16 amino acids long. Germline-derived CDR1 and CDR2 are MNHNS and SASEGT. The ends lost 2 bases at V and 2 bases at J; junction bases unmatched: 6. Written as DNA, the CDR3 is TGTGCCAGCAGTGAAAACCTGGCGGGAGCCTACAATGAGCAGTTCTTC. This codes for CASSENLAGAYNEQFF.

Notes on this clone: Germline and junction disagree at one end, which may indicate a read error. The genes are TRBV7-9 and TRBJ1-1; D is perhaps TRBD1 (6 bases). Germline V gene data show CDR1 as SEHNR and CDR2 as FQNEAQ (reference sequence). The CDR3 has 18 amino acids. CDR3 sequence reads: CASSLAPLSGAQNTEAFF. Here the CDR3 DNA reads TGTGCCAGCAGCCTAGCCCCCCTCTCAGGGGCGCAGAACACTGAAGCTTTCTTT.

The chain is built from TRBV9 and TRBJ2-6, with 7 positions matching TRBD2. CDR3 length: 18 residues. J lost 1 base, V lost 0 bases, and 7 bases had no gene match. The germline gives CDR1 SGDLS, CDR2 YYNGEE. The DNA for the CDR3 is TGTGCCAGCAGCGTAGCGGGAGGAGTGGGATCTGGGGCCAACGTCCTGACTTTC. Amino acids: CASSVAGGVGSGANVLTF. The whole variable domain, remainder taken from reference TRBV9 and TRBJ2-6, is DSGVTQTPKHLITATGQRVTLRCSPRSGDLSVYWYQQSLDQGLQFLIQYYNGEERAKGNILERFSAQQFPDLHSELNLSSLELGDSALYFCASSVAGGVGSGANVLTFGAGSRLTVL.

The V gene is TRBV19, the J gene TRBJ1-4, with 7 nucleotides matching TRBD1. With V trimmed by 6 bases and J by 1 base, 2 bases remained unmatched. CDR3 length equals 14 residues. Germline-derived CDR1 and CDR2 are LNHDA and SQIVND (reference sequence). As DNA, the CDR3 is TGTGCCAGTAGGGCAGGGGGAACTAATGAAAAACTGTTTTTT. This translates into CASRAGGTNEKLFF.

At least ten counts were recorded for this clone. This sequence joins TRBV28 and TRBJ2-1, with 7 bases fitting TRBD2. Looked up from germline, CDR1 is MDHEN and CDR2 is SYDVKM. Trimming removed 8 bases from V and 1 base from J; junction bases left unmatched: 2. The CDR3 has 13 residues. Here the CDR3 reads CASRDYSYNEQFF. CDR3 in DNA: TGTGCCAGCCGGGACTATTCCTACAATGAGCAGTTCTTC.

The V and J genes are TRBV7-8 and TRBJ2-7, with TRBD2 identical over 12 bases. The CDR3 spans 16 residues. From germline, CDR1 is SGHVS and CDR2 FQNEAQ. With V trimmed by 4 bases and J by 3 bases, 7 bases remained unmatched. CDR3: CASSSLAGGGFYEQYF. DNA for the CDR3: TGTGCCAGCAGCTCCCTAGCGGGAGGGGGCTTCTACGAGCAGTACTTC.

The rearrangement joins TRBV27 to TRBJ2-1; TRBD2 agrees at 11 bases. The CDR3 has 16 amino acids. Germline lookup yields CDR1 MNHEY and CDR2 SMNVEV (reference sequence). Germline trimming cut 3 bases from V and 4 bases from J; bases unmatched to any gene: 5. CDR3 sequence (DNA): TGTGCCAGCAGTTTCCACTCTAGCGGGGGGTACAATGAGCAGTTCTTC. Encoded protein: CASSFHSSGGYNEQFF.

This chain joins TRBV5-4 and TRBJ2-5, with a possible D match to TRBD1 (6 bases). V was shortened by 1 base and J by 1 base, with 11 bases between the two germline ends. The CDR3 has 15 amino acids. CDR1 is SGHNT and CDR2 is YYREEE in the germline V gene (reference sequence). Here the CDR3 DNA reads TGTGCCAGCAGCTTGCAGCGACAGGCCCAAGAGACCCAGTACTTC. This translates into CASSLQRQAQETQYF.

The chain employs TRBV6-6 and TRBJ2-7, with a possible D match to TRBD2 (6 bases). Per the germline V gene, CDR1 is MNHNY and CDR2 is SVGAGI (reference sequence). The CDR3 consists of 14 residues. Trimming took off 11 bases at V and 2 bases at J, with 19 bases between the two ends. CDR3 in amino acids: CAVAARDSPYEQYF. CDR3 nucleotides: TGTGCCGTAGCAGCTCGGGACTCTCCCTACGAGCAGTACTTC.

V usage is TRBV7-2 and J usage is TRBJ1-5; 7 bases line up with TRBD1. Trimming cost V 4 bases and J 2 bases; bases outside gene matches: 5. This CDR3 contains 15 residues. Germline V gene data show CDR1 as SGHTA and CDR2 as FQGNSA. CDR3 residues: CASSSRDSGNQPQHF. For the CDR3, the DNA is TGTGCCAGCAGCTCCCGGGACAGCGGCAATCAGCCCCAGCATTTT. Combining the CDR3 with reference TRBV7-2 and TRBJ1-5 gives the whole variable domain GAGVSQSPSNKVTEKGKDVELRCDPISGHTALYWYRQSLGQGLEFLIYFQGNSAPDKSGLPSDRFSAERTGGSVSTLTIQRTQQEDSAVYLCASSSRDSGNQPQHFGDGTRLSIL.

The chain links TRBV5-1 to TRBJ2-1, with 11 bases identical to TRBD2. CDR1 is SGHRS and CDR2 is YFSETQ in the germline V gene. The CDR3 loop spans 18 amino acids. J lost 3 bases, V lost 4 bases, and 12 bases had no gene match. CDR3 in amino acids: CASSDPSGRRGDYNEQFF. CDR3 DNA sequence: TGCGCCAGCAGCGATCCTAGCGGGAGGAGAGGCGACTACAATGAGCAGTTCTTC.

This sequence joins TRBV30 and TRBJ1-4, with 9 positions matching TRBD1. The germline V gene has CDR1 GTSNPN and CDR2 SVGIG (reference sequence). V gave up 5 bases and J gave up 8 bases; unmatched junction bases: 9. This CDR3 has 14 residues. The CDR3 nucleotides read TGTGCCTGGCACACCGGGACAGGGAGCGAAAAACTGTTTTTT. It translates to CAWHTGTGSEKLFF.

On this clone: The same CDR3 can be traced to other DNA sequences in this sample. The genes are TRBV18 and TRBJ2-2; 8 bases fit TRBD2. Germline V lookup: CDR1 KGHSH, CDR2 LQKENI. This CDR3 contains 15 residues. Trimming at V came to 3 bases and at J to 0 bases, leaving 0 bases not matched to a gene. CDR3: CASSPGLANTGELFF. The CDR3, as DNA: TGTGCCAGCTCACCGGGACTAGCGAACACCGGGGAGCTGTTTTTT.

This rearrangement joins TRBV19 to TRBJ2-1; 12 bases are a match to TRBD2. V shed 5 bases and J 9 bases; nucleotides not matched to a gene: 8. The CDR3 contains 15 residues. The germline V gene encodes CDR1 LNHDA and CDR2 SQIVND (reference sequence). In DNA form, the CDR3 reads TGTGCCAGTAGTGCGGCTAGCGGGAGGGTGGGTGAGCAGTTCTTC. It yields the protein CASSAASGRVGEQFF.

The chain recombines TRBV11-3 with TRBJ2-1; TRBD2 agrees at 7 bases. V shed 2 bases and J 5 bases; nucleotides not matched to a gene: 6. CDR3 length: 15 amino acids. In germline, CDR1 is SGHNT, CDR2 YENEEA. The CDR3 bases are TGTGCCAGCAGCTTAAGTGGGGAGGGAAACAATGAGCAGTTCTTC. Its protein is CASSLSGEGNNEQFF.

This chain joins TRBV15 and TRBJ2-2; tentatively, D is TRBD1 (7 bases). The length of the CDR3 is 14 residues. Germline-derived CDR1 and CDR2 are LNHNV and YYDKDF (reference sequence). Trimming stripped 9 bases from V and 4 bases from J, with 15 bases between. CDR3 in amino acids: CATGGTALTGELFF. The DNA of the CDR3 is TGTGCCACTGGGGGGACAGCACTCACCGGGGAGCTGTTTTTT.